This passage covers 4 T cell receptor beta chains from one sample sequenced in a study of blood T cell repertoires in COVID-19. Sequencing was performed with immunoSEQ multiplex PCR; in TCRdb, only in-frame clones are kept and a portion is missing. The data contain around 260,000 clones, approximately 83% of them seen just once; the ten biggest clones take up 3.5% to 5.5%. The sequencing input was PBMCs or T cells enriched from blood (not recorded which). The receptors stem from a young woman who had recovered from COVID-19.

The chain employs TRBV9 and TRBJ1-4; D gene ambiguous. The CDR3 spans 14 residues. Trimming took off 0 bases at V and 0 bases at J, with 3 bases between the two ends. Germline CDR1 and CDR2: SGDLS and YYNGEE. The CDR3 bases are TGTGCCAGCAGCGTAGGTACAACTAATGAAAAACTGTTTTTT. Residues: CASSVGTTNEKLFF.

The rearrangement links TRBV7-9 to TRBJ1-4, with 7 positions matching TRBD1. Germline V gene sequence: CDR1 SEHNR, CDR2 FQNEAQ (reference sequence). J gave up 3 bases and V 0 bases, and 4 bases lay outside the gene matches. The length of the CDR3 is 16 residues. CDR3 loop: CASSLAEGAANEKLFF. DNA for the CDR3: TGTGCCAGCAGCTTAGCCGAGGGGGCAGCTAATGAAAAACTGTTTTTT.

The chain links TRBV2 to TRBJ2-1, with 7 positions matching TRBD1. CDR1 is SNHLY, CDR2 FYNNEI, per germline. The J segment lost 5 bases and the V segment lost 9 bases, leaving 10 bases of the junction unmatched. The CDR3 sequence is 14 residues long. The CDR3 DNA reads as TGTGCCAGAGATTGGGGACAGATTGACAATGAGCAGTTCTTC. This sequence encodes CARDWGQIDNEQFF.

V is TRBV14 and J is TRBJ1-2; the D is unclear. CDR3 length: 13 amino acids. V shed 4 bases and J shed 0 bases, with 6 bases lying between them. CDR1 and CDR2 from the germline V gene are SGHDN and FVKESK. The CDR3 here is CASSLSANYGYTF. As DNA, the CDR3 is TGTGCCAGCAGCCTCTCCGCTAACTATGGCTACACCTTC.